Below are 30 T cell receptor beta chains sequenced from a single sample in a study of technical replicates of blood from a few donors. TCRdb's table, derived via immunoSEQ multiplex PCR, lists solely in-frame clones and lacks some. The data hold some 80,000 clones, with about 97% observed a single time. Source material: T cells isolated from PBMCs. The receptors derive from a human donor in good health.

This chain uses TRBV4-3 with TRBJ2-3; a possible D gene is TRBD2 (5 bases). V lost 4 bases and J lost 4, with 15 bases in between. Germline CDR1 and CDR2: LGHNA and YSLEER. The CDR3 runs to 15 residues. CDR3 sequence reads: CASSLGRGLADTQYF. The CDR3 coding sequence is TGCGCCAGCAGCCTGGGCCGGGGTCTGGCAGATACGCAGTATTTT.

The V and J genes are TRBV5-1 and TRBJ2-6; D not resolved. V was pared by 1 base and J by 4 bases, with 9 bases between. This CDR3 comprises 15 residues. Germline CDR1 reads SGHRS; CDR2 reads YFSETQ. The CDR3 coding sequence is TGCGCCAGCAGCTTGATGACATCCGGGGCCAACGTCCTGACTTTC. Its translation is CASSLMTSGANVLTF.

CDR3 region: CAWSGGRASNEQFF. CDR3 in DNA: TGTGCCTGGAGTGGGGGGAGGGCCTCCAATGAGCAGTTCTTC. The chain combines TRBV30 with TRBJ2-1; 7 bases agree with TRBD2. The CDR3 runs to 14 residues. V shed 1 base and J 6 bases; nucleotides not matched to a gene: 6. Per the germline V gene, CDR1 is GTSNPN and CDR2 is SVGIG (reference sequence).

The chain is built from TRBV27 and TRBJ2-3; TRBD2 matches 12 bases. Germline lookup yields CDR1 MNHEY and CDR2 SMNVEV (reference sequence). This CDR3 has 16 residues. V dropped 7 bases and J dropped 4; count of bases not matched to a gene: 9. The CDR3 DNA follows: TGTGCCAGCACCTCATTAACTAGCGGGAGGCCAGATACGCAGTATTTT. This translates into CASTSLTSGRPDTQYF.

This clone was found once. The J gene is TRBJ2-5, the V gene TRBV11-3, with D tentatively TRBD2 (5 bases). CDR3 length: 14 residues. CDR1 is SGHNT, CDR2 YENEEA, per germline. Trimming cost V 2 bases and J 5 bases, with 12 bases left between them. The CDR3 region is CASSLRTREETQYF. CDR3 sequence (DNA): TGTGCCAGCAGCTTACGGACGAGGGAGGAGACCCAGTACTTC.

The V and J genes are TRBV7-9 and TRBJ1-1; D not resolved. The V end was cut by 1 base, the J end by 5 bases, with 5 bases between. The CDR3 sequence is 12 residues long. The germline CDR1 and CDR2 sequences are SEHNR and FQNEAQ (reference sequence). The CDR3 protein is CASSLGRTEAFF. CDR3 nucleotides: TGTGCCAGCAGCTTAGGCAGGACTGAAGCTTTCTTT.

This clone has a single count. The chain uses TRBV5-1 and TRBJ2-3; 9 bases are a match to TRBD2. Germline V CDR1 and CDR2: SGHRS, YFSETQ. This CDR3 is built from 17 residues. V was pared by 3 bases and J by 1 base, with 9 bases of the junction left unmatched. CDR3 coding DNA: TGCGCCAGCAGCTCCTCCGCGGGAGGGATTGGCACAGATACGCAGTATTTT. It encodes CASSSSAGGIGTDTQYF.

The chain combines TRBV2 with TRBJ1-2; D remains unclear. From germline, CDR1 is SNHLY and CDR2 FYNNEI. The CDR3 loop spans 14 amino acids. Trimming took off 3 bases at V and 0 bases at J, with 8 bases between the two ends. The DNA of the CDR3 is TGTGCCAGCAGTGAGGCAGCGCCTAACTATGGCTACACCTTC. Its protein is CASSEAAPNYGYTF.

This rearrangement joins TRBV21-1 to TRBJ1-1; TRBD1, the table's D call, was not compared with the DNA. TRBV21-1 is shown as a pseudogene. The CDR3 is made up of 14 amino acids. CDR3 in amino acids: CARNSFITGSRAFF. In DNA form, the CDR3 reads TGTGCCAGGAACTCCTTTATCACAGGGTCGAGGGCTTTCTTT.

The rearrangement uses TRBV6-6 and TRBJ1-2, with a tentative D call TRBD1 (6 bases). Germline assignment: CDR1 MNHNY and CDR2 SVGAGI (reference sequence). The CDR3 is 14 residues long. Trimming cost V 8 bases and J 0 bases, with 13 bases left between them. The CDR3 sequence: CASGSTGTNYGYTF. The CDR3 DNA reads TGTGCCAGCGGGTCGACAGGTACTAACTATGGCTACACCTTC.

V is TRBV2 and J is TRBJ2-3, with D perhaps matching TRBD1 (5 bases). Germline V lookup: CDR1 SNHLY, CDR2 FYNNEI. This CDR3 has 12 amino acids. Trimming cost V 7 bases and J 4 bases, with 9 bases left between them. The CDR3 loop reads CASTRGADTQYF. In DNA form, the CDR3 reads TGTGCCAGCACTAGGGGCGCAGATACGCAGTATTTT.

The gene calls are TRBV5-1 and TRBJ2-7; 14 bases match TRBD2. Germline trimming cut 3 bases from V and 4 bases from J; bases unmatched to any gene: 0. The CDR3 runs 14 residues. Looked up from germline, CDR1 is SGHRS and CDR2 is YFSETQ. The DNA for the CDR3 is TGCGCCAGCAGCTGGACTAGCGGGAGGTACGAGCAGTACTTC. Amino acids: CASSWTSGRYEQYF.

This clone was found once. The V gene is TRBV11-3, the J gene TRBJ2-1, with no clear D. This CDR3 has 13 residues. Germline loops: CDR1 SGHNT, CDR2 YENEEA. V was trimmed by 1 base and J by 6 bases, leaving 7 bases between them. CDR3 in amino acids: CASSLGQCNEQFF. As DNA, the CDR3 is TGTGCCAGCAGCTTAGGGCAGTGCAATGAGCAGTTCTTC.

This clone was seen only once. The chain carries TRBV4-2 and TRBJ2-7, with D perhaps TRBD1 (5 bases). V was clipped by 0 bases and J by 2 bases, with 5 bases between them. The CDR3 covers 13 residues. Germline loops: CDR1 LGHNA, CDR2 YNFKEQ. The chain's CDR3 is CASSQDRAYEQYF. The CDR3 DNA reads as TGTGCCAGCAGCCAAGACAGGGCCTACGAGCAGTACTTC.

As concerns this clone: Other DNA variants within this sample encode the same CDR3. This rearrangement joins TRBV18 to TRBJ2-7; D is ambiguous. The germline CDR1 and CDR2 sequences are KGHSH and LQKENI. There are 13 residues in the CDR3. Deletions cut 0 bases from V and 0 bases from J, with 3 bases between. The CDR3, as DNA: TGTGCCAGCTCACCACCCGGCTCCTACGAGCAGTACTTC. Its protein product is CASSPPGSYEQYF.

This chain connects TRBV29-1 to TRBJ1-1; 7 positions match TRBD1. The CDR3 length is 12 residues. V gave up 4 bases and J gave up 5 bases; unmatched junction bases: 4. CDR1 and CDR2 from the germline V gene are SQVTM and ANQGSEA. Here the CDR3 reads CSVAGGGTEAFF. The CDR3 DNA reads TGCAGCGTTGCAGGGGGTGGGACTGAAGCTTTCTTT.

CDR3 DNA sequence: TGTGCCAGCAGACCCTATTTCACAGATACGCAGTATTTT. Amino acids: CASRPYFTDTQYF. This chain links TRBV2 with TRBJ2-3; D is unclear. V lost 6 bases and J lost 2, with 9 bases in between. This CDR3 comprises 13 residues. Germline loops: CDR1 SNHLY, CDR2 FYNNEI.

The genes are TRBV29-1 and TRBJ2-1; D not resolved. CDR3 size: 15 residues. The germline gives CDR1 SQVTM, CDR2 ANQGSEA. V shed 6 bases and J shed 8 bases, with 23 bases lying between them. CDR3 sequence: CSVVSGYSTWDEQFF. CDR3 DNA: TGCAGCGTCGTCTCCGGGTACTCCACTTGGGATGAGCAGTTCTTC.

The CDR3 loop is CASSLNPRGNTEAFF. The CDR3 DNA reads TGCGCCAGCAGTCTAAACCCACGGGGTAACACTGAAGCTTTCTTT. V is TRBV23-1 and J is TRBJ1-1; no reliable D call. Being an ORF, TRBV23-1 has a function that is uncertain. The CDR3 is 15 amino acids. V was cut by 4 bases and J by 2 bases, with 14 bases left in between.

The chain joins TRBV2 to TRBJ1-1; 8 nucleotides align to TRBD1. Germline CDR1 SNHLY, CDR2 FYNNEI. V was pared by 6 bases and J by 4 bases, with 4 bases of the junction left unmatched. There are 13 residues in the CDR3. The CDR3 nucleotides read TGTGCCAGCAGACAGGGGGATATCACTGAAGCTTTCTTT. The encoded protein is CASRQGDITEAFF.

This rearrangement joins TRBV27 to TRBJ2-4; D is possibly TRBD2 (5 bases). V lost 6 bases, J lost 0 bases, and 12 bases lay in between. The V gene's germline CDR1 is MNHEY and CDR2 SMNVEV (reference sequence). The CDR3 runs 15 residues. Written as DNA, the CDR3 is TGTGCCAGCAGCCCACCCGGACTAGCCAAAAACATTCAGTACTTC. Protein: CASSPPGLAKNIQYF.

This clone appeared a single time. The rearrangement links TRBV28 to TRBJ2-7; no reliable D call. Looked up from germline, CDR1 is MDHEN and CDR2 is SYDVKM. The CDR3 length is 11 residues. V lost 6 bases to trimming and J lost 5 bases, with 8 bases between them. As DNA, the CDR3 is TGTGCCAGCAGCTTCGCGGACGAGCAGTACTTC. Amino acids: CASSFADEQYF. The entire variable domain, with the rest obtained from reference TRBV28 and TRBJ2-7, is as follows: DVKVTQSSRYLVKRTGEKVFLECVQDMDHENMFWYRQDPGLGLRLIYFSYDVKMKEKGDIPEGYSVSREKKERFSLILESASTNQTSMYLCASSFADEQYFGPGTRLTVT.

The V gene is TRBV5-4, the J gene TRBJ1-3; D might be TRBD1 (6 bases). Trimming took off 7 bases at V and 4 bases at J, with 9 bases between the two ends. The germline CDR1 and CDR2 sequences are SGHNT and YYREEE (reference sequence). The CDR3 runs 12 residues. The CDR3 DNA reads as TGTGCCAGCCCAGGGGAAGGAAACACCATATATTTT. Its protein product is CASPGEGNTIYF.

The chain joins TRBV9 to TRBJ1-5, with a possible D match to TRBD1 (6 bases). The CDR3 runs 14 residues. Germline V gene lookup returns CDR1 SGDLS and CDR2 YYNGEE. The V end lost 0 bases, the J end lost 6 bases, and 10 bases lay between the germline ends. CDR3 in amino acids: CASSVDRASQPQHF. The CDR3 bases are TGTGCCAGCAGCGTAGACAGGGCGTCTCAGCCCCAGCATTTT.

The chain combines TRBV7-8 with TRBJ2-1, with TRBD1 matching over 7 bases. The V segment lost 3 bases and the J segment 0 bases; nucleotides outside the gene matches: 2. Germline loops: CDR1 SGHVS, CDR2 FQNEAQ. CDR3 length: 15 amino acids. CDR3 in DNA: TGTGCCAGCAGCTTGTGGGACAGCTCCTACAATGAGCAGTTCTTC. It is translated as CASSLWDSSYNEQFF.

The chain combines TRBV6-5 with TRBJ2-5; tentative D call: TRBD1 (5 bases). Trimming took off 2 bases at V and 6 bases at J, with 13 bases between the two ends. CDR1 is MNHEY and CDR2 is SVGAGI in the germline V gene. This CDR3 comprises 14 residues. CDR3 nucleotide sequence: TGTGCCAGCAGTTACGCTGGCAGGGTCCAGACCCAGTACTTC. Its translation: CASSYAGRVQTQYF.

The chain recombines TRBV4-2 with TRBJ2-5; 9 positions agree with TRBD2. Germline loops: CDR1 LGHNA, CDR2 YNFKEQ. CDR3 size: 17 residues. Trimming took 4 bases from V and 2 from J; bases not matched to a gene: 11. DNA for the CDR3: TGTGCCAGCAGCCTCCATCCAGCGGGAGGCCCTCAAGAGACCCAGTACTTC. Amino acid sequence: CASSLHPAGGPQETQYF.

As DNA, the CDR3 is TGTGCCAGCAGTTTAGGAACAGGGGGGGCCACTGAAGCTTTCTTT. Protein: CASSLGTGGATEAFF. The chain uses TRBV27 and TRBJ1-1, with TRBD1 matching 8 bases. CDR1 is MNHEY, CDR2 SMNVEV, per germline (reference sequence). The V segment lost 2 bases and the J segment 4 bases; nucleotides outside the gene matches: 6. The CDR3 covers 15 residues.

The rearrangement links TRBV9 to TRBJ2-7, with a tentative D call TRBD2 (6 bases). Germline V gives CDR1 SGDLS, CDR2 YYNGEE. The CDR3 contains 16 residues. Deletions cut 4 bases from V and 2 bases from J, with 19 bases between. CDR3 amino acids: CASSTLSGVEAYEQYF. The CDR3 region has the DNA TGTGCCAGCAGCACTCTGTCGGGGGTAGAGGCCTACGAGCAGTACTTC.

This clone is a singleton in its sample. The rearrangement uses TRBV14 and TRBJ2-7, with D uncertain. V lost 0 bases, J lost 9 bases, and 6 bases lay in between. This CDR3 is built from 11 residues. Germline CDR1 reads SGHDN; CDR2 reads FVKESK. The CDR3 bases are TGTGCCAGCAGCCAAGATACTCGGCAGTACTTC. The encoded protein is CASSQDTRQYF.